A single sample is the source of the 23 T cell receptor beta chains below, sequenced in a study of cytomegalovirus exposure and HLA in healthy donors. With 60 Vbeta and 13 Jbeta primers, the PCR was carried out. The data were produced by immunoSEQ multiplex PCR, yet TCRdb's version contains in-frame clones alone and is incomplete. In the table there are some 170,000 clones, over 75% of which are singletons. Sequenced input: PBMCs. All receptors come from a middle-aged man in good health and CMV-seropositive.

The CDR3 DNA follows: TGTGCCAGCAGCGCAAACATGAACACTGAAGCTTTCTTT. Its protein product is CASSANMNTEAFF. The rearrangement links TRBV7-8 to TRBJ1-1; D remains unclear. The CDR3 loop spans 13 amino acids. Trimming stripped 5 bases from V and 0 bases from J, with 7 bases between. Germline CDR1 reads SGHVS; CDR2 reads FQNEAQ.

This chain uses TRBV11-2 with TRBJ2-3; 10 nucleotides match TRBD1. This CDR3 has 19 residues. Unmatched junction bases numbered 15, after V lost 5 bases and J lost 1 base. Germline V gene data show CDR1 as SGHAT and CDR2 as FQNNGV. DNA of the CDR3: TGTGCCAGCAGCGCCCGGGACAGGGGAGGGGGTGTCGGCACAGATACGCAGTATTTT. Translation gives CASSARDRGGGVGTDTQYF.

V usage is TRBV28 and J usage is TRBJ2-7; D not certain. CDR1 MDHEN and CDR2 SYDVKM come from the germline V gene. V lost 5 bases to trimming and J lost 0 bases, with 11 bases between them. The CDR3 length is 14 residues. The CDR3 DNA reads TGTGCCAGCAGTCGCGCAGGAAGCTCCTACGAGCAGTACTTC. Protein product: CASSRAGSSYEQYF.

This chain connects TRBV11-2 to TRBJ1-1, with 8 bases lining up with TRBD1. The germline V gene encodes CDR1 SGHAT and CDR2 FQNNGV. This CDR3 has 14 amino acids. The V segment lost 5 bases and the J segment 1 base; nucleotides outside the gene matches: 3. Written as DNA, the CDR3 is TGTGCCAGCAGCGCGACAGGGGCGAACACTGAAGCTTTCTTT. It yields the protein CASSATGANTEAFF. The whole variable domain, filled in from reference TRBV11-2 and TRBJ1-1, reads EAGVAQSPRYKIIEKRQSVAFWCNPISGHATLYWYQQILGQGPKLLIQFQNNGVVDDSQLPKDRFSAERLKGVDSTLKIQPAKLEDSAVYLCASSATGANTEAFFGQGTRLTVV.

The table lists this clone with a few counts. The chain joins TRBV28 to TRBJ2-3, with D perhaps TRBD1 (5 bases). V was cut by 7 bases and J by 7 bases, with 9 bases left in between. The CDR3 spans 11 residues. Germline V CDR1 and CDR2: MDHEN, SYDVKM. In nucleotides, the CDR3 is TGTGCCAGCACCAAGGGGTATACGCAGTATTTT. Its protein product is CASTKGYTQYF.

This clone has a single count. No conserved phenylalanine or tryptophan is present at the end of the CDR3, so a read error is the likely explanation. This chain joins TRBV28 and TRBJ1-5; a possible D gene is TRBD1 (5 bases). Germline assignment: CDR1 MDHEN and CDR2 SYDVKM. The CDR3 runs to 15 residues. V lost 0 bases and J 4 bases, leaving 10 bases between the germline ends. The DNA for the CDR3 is TGTGCCAGCAGTTTATGGATTCGGGGGAATCAGCCCCAGCATCTT. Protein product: CASSLWIRGNQPQHL.

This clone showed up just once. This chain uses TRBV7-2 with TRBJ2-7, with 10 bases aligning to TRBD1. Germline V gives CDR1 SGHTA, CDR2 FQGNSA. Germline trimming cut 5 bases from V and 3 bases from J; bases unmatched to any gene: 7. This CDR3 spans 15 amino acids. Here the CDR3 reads CASSTRQGALYEQYF. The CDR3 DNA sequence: TGTGCCAGCAGCACCCGACAGGGGGCTCTCTACGAGCAGTACTTC.

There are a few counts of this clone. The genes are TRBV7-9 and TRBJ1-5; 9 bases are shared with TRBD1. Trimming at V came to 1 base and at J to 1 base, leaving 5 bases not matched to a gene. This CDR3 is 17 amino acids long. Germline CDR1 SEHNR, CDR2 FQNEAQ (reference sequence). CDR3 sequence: CASSLESGTGSNQPQHF. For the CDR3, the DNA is TGTGCCAGCAGCTTAGAATCCGGGACAGGGAGCAATCAGCCCCAGCATTTT.

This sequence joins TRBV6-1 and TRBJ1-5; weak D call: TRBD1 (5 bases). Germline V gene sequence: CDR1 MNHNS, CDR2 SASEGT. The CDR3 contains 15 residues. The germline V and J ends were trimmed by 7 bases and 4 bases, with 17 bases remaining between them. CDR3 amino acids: CASKLGGGENQPQHF. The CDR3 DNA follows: TGTGCCAGCAAATTGGGGGGTGGAGAGAATCAGCCCCAGCATTTT.

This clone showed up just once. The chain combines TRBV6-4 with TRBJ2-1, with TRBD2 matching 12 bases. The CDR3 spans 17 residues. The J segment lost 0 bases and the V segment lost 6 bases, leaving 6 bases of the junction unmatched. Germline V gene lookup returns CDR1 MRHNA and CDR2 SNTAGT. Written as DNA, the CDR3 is TGTGCCAGCAGAGGACTAGCGGGATGGAACTCCTACAATGAGCAGTTCTTC. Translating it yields CASRGLAGWNSYNEQFF.

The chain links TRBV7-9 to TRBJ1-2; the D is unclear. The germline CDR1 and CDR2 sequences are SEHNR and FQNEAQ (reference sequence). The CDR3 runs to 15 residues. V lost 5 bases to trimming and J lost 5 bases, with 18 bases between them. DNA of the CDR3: TGTGCCAGCAGCCCGTACAGACCAGATGGGTATGGCTACACCTTC. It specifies CASSPYRPDGYGYTF.

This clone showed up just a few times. CDR3 protein: CASSLGLGGQGTEAFF. In DNA form, the CDR3 reads TGCGCCAGCAGCCTGGGACTGGGGGGTCAGGGCACTGAAGCTTTCTTT. This sequence joins TRBV5-1 and TRBJ1-1; possibly TRBD1 for D (5 bases). Germline V gives CDR1 SGHRS, CDR2 YFSETQ. Trimming removed 4 bases from V and 4 bases from J, with 20 bases in between. This CDR3 has 16 residues.

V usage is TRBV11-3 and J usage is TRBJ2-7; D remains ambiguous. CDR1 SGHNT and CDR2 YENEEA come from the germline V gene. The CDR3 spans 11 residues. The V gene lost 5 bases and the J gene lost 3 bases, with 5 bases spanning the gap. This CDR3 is CASSRSYEQYF. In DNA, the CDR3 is TGTGCCAGCAGCCGGAGCTACGAGCAGTACTTC.

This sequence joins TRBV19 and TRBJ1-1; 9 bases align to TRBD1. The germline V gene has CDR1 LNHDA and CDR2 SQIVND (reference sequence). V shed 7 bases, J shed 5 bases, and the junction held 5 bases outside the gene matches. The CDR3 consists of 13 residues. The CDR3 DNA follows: TGTGCCAGTAACGTGGGACAGGGAACTGAAGCTTTCTTT. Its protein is CASNVGQGTEAFF.

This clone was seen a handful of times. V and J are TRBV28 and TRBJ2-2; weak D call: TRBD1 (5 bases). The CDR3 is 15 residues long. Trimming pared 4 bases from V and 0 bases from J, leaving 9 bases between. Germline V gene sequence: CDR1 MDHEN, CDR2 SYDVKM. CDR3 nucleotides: TGTGCCAGCAGTTCCACAGGATCGAACACCGGGGAGCTGTTTTTT. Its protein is CASSSTGSNTGELFF.

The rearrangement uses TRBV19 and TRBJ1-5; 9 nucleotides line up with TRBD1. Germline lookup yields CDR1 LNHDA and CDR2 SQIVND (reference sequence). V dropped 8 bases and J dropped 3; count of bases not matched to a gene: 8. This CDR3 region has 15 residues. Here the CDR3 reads CASSTGGGFNQPQHF. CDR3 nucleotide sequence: TGTGCCAGTTCGACAGGGGGAGGTTTCAATCAGCCCCAGCATTTT. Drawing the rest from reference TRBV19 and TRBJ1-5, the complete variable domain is DGGITQSPKYLFRKEGQNVTLSCEQNLNHDAMYWYRQDPGQGLRLIYYSQIVNDFQKGDIAEGYSVSREKKESFPLTVTSAQKNPTAFYLCASSTGGGFNQPQHFGDGTRLSIL.

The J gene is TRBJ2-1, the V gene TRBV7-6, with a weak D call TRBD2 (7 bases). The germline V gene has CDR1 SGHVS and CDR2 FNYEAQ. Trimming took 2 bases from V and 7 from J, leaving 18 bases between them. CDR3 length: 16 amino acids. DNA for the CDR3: TGTGCCAGCAGCTTATATGGGGGAGGGGGGGAAAATGAGCAGTTCTTC. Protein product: CASSLYGGGGENEQFF.

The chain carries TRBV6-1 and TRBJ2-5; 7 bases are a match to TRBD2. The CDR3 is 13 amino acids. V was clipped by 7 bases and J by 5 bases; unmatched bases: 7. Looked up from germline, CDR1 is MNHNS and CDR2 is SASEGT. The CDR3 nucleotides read TGTGCCAGCACCCCTTCCGGGAGGGAGACCCAGTACTTC. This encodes CASTPSGRETQYF.

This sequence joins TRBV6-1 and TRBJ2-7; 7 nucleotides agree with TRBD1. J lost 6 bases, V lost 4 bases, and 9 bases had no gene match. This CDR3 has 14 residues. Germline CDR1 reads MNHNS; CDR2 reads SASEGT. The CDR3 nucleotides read TGTGCCAGCAGTGGAAGGGGGCGCGGCGGCGAGCAGTACTTC. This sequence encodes CASSGRGRGGEQYF.

The CDR3 reads CSVGVRDRRWTEAFF. The CDR3 nucleotides are TGCAGCGTGGGAGTCCGGGACAGGCGGTGGACTGAAGCTTTCTTT. This rearrangement joins TRBV29-1 to TRBJ1-1; 8 bases map to TRBD1. The CDR3 covers 15 residues. V shed 6 bases and J 5 bases; nucleotides not matched to a gene: 14. Germline assignment: CDR1 SQVTM and CDR2 ANQGSEA.

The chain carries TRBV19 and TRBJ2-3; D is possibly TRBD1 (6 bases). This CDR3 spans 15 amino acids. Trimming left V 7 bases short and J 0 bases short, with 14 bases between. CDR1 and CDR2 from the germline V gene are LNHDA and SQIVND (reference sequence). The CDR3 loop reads CASTDRQASTDTQYF. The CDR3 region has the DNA TGTGCCAGTACCGATCGACAGGCAAGCACAGATACGCAGTATTTT. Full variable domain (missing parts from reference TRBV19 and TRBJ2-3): DGGITQSPKYLFRKEGQNVTLSCEQNLNHDAMYWYRQDPGQGLRLIYYSQIVNDFQKGDIAEGYSVSREKKESFPLTVTSAQKNPTAFYLCASTDRQASTDTQYFGPGTRLTVL.

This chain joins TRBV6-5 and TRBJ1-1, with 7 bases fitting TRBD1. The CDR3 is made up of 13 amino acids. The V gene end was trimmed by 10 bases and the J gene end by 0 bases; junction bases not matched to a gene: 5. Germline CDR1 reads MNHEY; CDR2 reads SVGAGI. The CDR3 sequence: CATKGALNTEAFF. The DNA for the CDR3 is TGTGCCACGAAGGGGGCGTTGAACACTGAAGCTTTCTTT.

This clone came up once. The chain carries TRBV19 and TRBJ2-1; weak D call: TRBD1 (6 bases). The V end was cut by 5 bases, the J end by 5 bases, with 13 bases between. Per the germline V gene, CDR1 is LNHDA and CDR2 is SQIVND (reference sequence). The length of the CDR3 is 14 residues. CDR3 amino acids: CASSSGVGDNEQFF. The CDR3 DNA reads TGTGCCAGTAGTTCAGGGGTGGGTGACAATGAGCAGTTCTTC.